Listed here are 3 T cell receptor beta chains from one sample, sequenced in a study of blood T cell repertoires in COVID-19. Profiled with immunoSEQ multiplex PCR; TCRdb holds only in-frame clones, not every one. The sample lists 200,000 to 250,000 clones; roughly 90% were seen once. Source material: peripheral blood. These receptors all stem from a woman aged 55-69 years with acute or convalescent COVID-19.

The J gene is TRBJ1-5, the V gene TRBV6-5; no clear D gene. The CDR3 covers 15 residues. Germline CDR1 MNHEY, CDR2 SVGAGI. Trimming cost V 0 bases and J 0 bases, with 6 bases left between them. The CDR3 region has the DNA TGTGCCAGCAGTTACTCGCCTAATAGCAATCAGCCCCAGCATTTT. This sequence encodes CASSYSPNSNQPQHF.

The genes are TRBV19 and TRBJ1-1; no clear D gene. Germline assignment: CDR1 LNHDA and CDR2 SQIVND (reference sequence). V was clipped by 2 bases and J by 5 bases, with 9 bases between them. This CDR3 is built from 13 residues. The CDR3 region is CASSITTRTEAFF. The CDR3 DNA is TGTGCCAGTAGTATAACTACGCGTACTGAAGCTTTCTTT.

This rearrangement joins TRBV12-3 or TRBV12-4 to TRBJ1-2; a possible D gene is TRBD1 (5 bases). There are 13 residues in the CDR3. The V end was cut by 11 bases, the J end by 8 bases, with 21 bases between. The DNA of the CDR3 is TGTGCCTCTACGGAGACAGTTCTAGTCGGCTACACCTTC. This translates into CASTETVLVGYTF.